This T cell receptor (beta chain) stems from a study of early T cells in non-severe SARS-CoV-2 infection. Study-level background: Unpaired chains resulted from sequencing bulk RNA of unsorted whole blood. Regarding the study as a whole: VDJdb-based annotation leaned toward anti-spike CD8 responses and missed private and CD4 specificities.

Individually, cDNA molecules had unique molecular identifiers attached to them. TCRdb re-analysed the 5' RACE reads in MiXCR, keeping a single row per CDR3 protein. The sample shows more than 85,000 distinct CDR3 sequences, about 15% of them seen only once. On this clonotype: Its antigen is undetermined.

The CDR3 has 12 residues. With 10 bases removed from V and 2 bases from J, the gap between germline ends came to 12 bases. CDR1 and CDR2 (germline): LNHDA, SQIVND (reference sequence). This sequence originates from an adult who was a healthcare worker with PCR-confirmed SARS-CoV-2 infection or an uninfected control (not recorded which). The material sequenced was whole blood. The chain uses TRBV19 and TRBJ2-7, with D tentatively TRBD2 (5 bases). CDR3 nucleotides: TGTGCCACCGGGAATGGTCCCTACGAGCAGTACTTC. Translating it yields CATGNGPYEQYF.